This section outlines one T cell receptor beta chain sequence together with its context. The antigen is undetermined. The data are from a study of CXCR3-negative and CXCR3-positive naive CD8 T cells. Points from the study as a whole: Most assays used freshly isolated PBMCs, as cryopreservation partially reduced CXCR3. CXCR3-positive naive cells carried more hydrophobic TRB CDR3s than CXCR3-negative ones. Memory CD8+ T cell repertoires were far less diverse than both naive subsets.

This CDR3 has 13 residues. Germline CDR1 reads MNHEY; CDR2 reads SMNVEV (reference sequence). Libraries of TRB cDNA were made by 5' RACE and carried UMIs. TCRdb re-analyzed the 5' RACE reads; it lists each CDR3 protein once, without DNA. The table lists 65,000 to 95,000 distinct CDR3 sequences. The chain carries TRBV27 and TRBJ2-1; TCRdb lists TRBD1, though no DNA is available to test this call. Sequenced sample: naive CXCR3- CD8+ T cells from blood. Subset defined: CD45RO-CCR7+CD27+CD95- naive CD8+ T cells lacking CXCR3 (TNR3-). This clonotype originated in a human donor in good health. Some clones in this sample may be carry-over from other donors' samples. CDR3 region: CASSFVGGYEQFF.